The clone carrying this T cell receptor (beta chain) came up a few times. Its antigen is not known. This sample was included in a study of response to subunit inactivated influenza vaccine. Study-wide results and caveats: With each seasonal influenza vaccination, the authors suggested, few new T cells are recruited.

TCRdb re-called the RT-PCR reads through MiXCR, storing one row per CDR3 protein. The sample holds about 300,000 distinct CDR3 sequences, 21% seen once. Here the sequenced sample was PBMCs from blood, taken approximately 22 months after vaccination. The receptor's source is a man in his fifties or sixties who received an inactivated influenza vaccine.

The CDR3 here is CASSYSMRGEAFF. Written as DNA, the CDR3 is TGTGCCAGCAGTTACTCGATGAGGGGTGAAGCTTTCTTT. V is TRBV6-5 and J is TRBJ1-1; D possibly corresponds to TRBD1 (5 bases). Trimming removed 0 bases at V and 7 bases at J, with 9 bases between. The length of the CDR3 is 13 residues. Germline loops: CDR1 MNHEY, CDR2 SVGAGI.